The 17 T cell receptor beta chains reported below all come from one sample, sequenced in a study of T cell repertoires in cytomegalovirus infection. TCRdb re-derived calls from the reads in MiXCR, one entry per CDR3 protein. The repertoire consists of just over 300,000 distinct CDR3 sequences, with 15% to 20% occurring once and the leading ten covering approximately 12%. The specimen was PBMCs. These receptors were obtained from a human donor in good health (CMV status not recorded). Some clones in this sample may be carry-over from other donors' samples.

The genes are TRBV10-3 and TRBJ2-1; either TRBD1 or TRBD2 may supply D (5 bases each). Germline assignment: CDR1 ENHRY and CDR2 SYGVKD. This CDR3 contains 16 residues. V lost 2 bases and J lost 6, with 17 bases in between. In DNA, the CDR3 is TGTGCCATCAGTGAGGACAGCGGACCCCTCGGCAATGAGCAGTTCTTC. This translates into CAISEDSGPLGNEQFF.

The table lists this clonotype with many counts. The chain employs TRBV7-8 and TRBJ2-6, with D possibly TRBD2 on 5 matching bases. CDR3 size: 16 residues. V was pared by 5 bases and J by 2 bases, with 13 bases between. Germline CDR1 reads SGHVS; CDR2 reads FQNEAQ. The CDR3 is CASSPGVVAGANVLTF. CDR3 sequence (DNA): TGTGCCAGCAGCCCCGGGGTGGTGGCTGGGGCCAACGTCCTGACTTTC.

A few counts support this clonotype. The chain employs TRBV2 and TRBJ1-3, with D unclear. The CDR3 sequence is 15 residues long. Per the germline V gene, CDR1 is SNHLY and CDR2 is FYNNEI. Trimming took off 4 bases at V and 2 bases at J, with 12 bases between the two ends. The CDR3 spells CASSATGSPGNTIYF. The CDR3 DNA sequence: TGTGCCAGCAGTGCTACGGGGTCTCCTGGAAACACCATATATTTT.

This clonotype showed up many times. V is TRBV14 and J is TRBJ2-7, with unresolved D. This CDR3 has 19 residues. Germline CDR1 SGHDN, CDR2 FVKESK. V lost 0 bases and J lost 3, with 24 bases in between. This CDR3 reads CASSQDGLPLVRSDYEQYF. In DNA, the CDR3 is TGTGCCAGCAGCCAAGATGGGTTACCCCTTGTGAGGAGCGACTACGAGCAGTACTTC.

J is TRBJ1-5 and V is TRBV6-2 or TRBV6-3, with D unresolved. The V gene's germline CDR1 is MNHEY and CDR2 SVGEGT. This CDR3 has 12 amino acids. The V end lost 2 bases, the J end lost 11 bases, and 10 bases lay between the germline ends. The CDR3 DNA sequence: TGTGCCAGCAGTTACGGGCTGGCTGCCCAGCATTTT. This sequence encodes CASSYGLAAQHF.

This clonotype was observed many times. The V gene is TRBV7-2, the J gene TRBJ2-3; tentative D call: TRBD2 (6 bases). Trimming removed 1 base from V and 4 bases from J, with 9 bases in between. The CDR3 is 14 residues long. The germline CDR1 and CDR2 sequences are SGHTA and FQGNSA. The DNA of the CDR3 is TGTGCCAGCAGCTTAGGACTAGTTGCAGATACGCAGTATTTT. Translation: CASSLGLVADTQYF. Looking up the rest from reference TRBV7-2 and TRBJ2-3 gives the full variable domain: GAGVSQSPSNKVTEKGKDVELRCDPISGHTALYWYRQSLGQGLEFLIYFQGNSAPDKSGLPSDRFSAERTGGSVSTLTIQRTQQEDSAVYLCASSLGLVADTQYFGPGTRLTVL.

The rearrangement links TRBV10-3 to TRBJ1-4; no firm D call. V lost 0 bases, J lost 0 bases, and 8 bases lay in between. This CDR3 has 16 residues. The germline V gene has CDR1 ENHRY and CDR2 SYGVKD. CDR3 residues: CAISESSRATNEKLFF. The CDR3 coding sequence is TGTGCCATCAGTGAGTCATCCAGAGCAACTAATGAAAAACTGTTTTTT.

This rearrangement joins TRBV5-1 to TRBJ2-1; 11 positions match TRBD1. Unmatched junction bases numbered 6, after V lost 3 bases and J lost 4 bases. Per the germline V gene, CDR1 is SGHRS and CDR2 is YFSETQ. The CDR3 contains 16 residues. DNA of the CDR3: TGCGCCAGCAGCTCTGGGACAGGGGGTTTGTACAATGAGCAGTTCTTC. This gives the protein CASSSGTGGLYNEQFF.

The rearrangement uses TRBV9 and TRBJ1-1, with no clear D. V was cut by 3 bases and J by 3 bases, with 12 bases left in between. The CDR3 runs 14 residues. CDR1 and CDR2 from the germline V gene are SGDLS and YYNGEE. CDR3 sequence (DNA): TGTGCCAGCAGCGAACGGACGGCCGACACTGAAGCTTTCTTT. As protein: CASSERTADTEAFF. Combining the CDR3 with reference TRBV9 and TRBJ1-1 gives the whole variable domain DSGVTQTPKHLITATGQRVTLRCSPRSGDLSVYWYQQSLDQGLQFLIQYYNGEERAKGNILERFSAQQFPDLHSELNLSSLELGDSALYFCASSERTADTEAFFGQGTRLTVV.

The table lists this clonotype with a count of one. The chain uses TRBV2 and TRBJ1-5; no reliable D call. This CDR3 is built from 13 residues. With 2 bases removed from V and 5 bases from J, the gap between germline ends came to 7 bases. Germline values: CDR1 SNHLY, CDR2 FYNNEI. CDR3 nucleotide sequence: TGTGCCAGCAGTGAACAGCTCTATCAGCCCCAGCATTTT. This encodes CASSEQLYQPQHF.

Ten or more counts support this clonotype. The CDR3 loop is CASCLGAHCKQYF. CDR3 in DNA: TGTGCCAGCTGTCTGGGGGCCCACTGCAAGCAGTACTTC. The chain uses TRBV12-3 or TRBV12-4 and TRBJ2-7, with D possibly being TRBD1 (6 bases). CDR3 length: 13 residues. V gave up 8 bases and J gave up 8 bases, with 19 bases separating them.

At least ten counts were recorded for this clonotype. In DNA form, the CDR3 reads TGTGCCAGCAGCGGTCAGGACTCTCCCCAGCATTTT. Translating it yields CASSGQDSPQHF. The V and J genes are TRBV7-9 and TRBJ1-5, with no clear D. Germline assignment: CDR1 SEHNR and CDR2 FQNEAQ (reference sequence). The CDR3 runs 12 residues. V dropped 5 bases and J dropped 10 bases, with 12 bases sitting between them.

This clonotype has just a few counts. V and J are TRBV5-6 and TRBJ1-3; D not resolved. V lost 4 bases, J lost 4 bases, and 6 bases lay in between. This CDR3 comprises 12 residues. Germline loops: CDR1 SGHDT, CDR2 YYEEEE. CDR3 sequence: CASSDYGNTIYF. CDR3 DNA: TGTGCCAGCAGCGACTACGGAAACACCATATATTTT.

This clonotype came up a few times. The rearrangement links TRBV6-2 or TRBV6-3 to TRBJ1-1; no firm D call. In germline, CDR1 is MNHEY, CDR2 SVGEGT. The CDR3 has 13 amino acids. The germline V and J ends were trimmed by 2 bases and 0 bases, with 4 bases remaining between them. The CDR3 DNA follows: TGTGCCAGCAGTTACCGGCTGAACACTGAAGCTTTCTTT. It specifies CASSYRLNTEAFF.

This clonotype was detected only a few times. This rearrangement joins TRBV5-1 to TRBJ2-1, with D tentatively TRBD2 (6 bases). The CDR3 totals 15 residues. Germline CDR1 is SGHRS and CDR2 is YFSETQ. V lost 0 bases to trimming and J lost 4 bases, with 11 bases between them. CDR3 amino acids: CASSLALADYNEQFF. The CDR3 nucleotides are TGCGCCAGCAGCTTGGCACTAGCTGATTACAATGAGCAGTTCTTC.

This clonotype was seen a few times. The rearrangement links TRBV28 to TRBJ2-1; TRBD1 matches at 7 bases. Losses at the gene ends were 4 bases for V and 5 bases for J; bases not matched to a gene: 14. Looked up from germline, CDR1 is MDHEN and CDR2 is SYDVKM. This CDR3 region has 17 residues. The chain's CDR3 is CASSSAAIGTVDNEQFF. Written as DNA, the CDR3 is TGTGCCAGCAGTTCCGCAGCCATCGGGACAGTTGACAATGAGCAGTTCTTC. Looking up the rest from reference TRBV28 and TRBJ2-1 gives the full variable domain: DVKVTQSSRYLVKRTGEKVFLECVQDMDHENMFWYRQDPGLGLRLIYFSYDVKMKEKGDIPEGYSVSREKKERFSLILESASTNQTSMYLCASSSAAIGTVDNEQFFGPGTRLTVL.

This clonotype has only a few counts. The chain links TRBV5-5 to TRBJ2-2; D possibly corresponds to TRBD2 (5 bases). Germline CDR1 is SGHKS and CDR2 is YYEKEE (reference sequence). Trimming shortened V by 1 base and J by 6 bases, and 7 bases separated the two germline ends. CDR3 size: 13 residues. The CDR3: CASSLPSPGELFF. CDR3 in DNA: TGTGCCAGCAGCTTGCCTAGCCCCGGGGAGCTGTTTTTT.